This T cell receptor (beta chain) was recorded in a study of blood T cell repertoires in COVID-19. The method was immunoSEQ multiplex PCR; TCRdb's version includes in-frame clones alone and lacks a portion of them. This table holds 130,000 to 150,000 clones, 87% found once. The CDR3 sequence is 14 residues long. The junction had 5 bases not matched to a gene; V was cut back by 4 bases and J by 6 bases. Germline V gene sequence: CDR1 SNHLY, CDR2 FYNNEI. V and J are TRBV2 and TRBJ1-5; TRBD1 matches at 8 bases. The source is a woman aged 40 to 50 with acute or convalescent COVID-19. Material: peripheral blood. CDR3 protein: CASSVAGGLQPQHF. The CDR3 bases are TGTGCCAGCAGTGTGGCAGGGGGCCTTCAGCCCCAGCATTTT.